This T cell receptor beta chain was obtained from a study of shared clonotypes between healthy human individuals. The sample holds one count of this clone. Trimming stripped 5 bases from V and 5 bases from J, with 16 bases between. The V gene's germline CDR1 is SGHTA and CDR2 FQGTGA. The CDR3 is 14 amino acids. Profiling relied on immunoSEQ multiplex PCR, and the TCRdb table lists in-frame clones only, not all of them. Seen here are around 2,000,000 clones, 85% to 95% observed once, and the top ten hold 0.1% to 0.15%. Sequencing was done on a sample of naive CD4+ T cells sorted from blood. Subset in this sample: CD45RA+ positively selected. The clonotype was recovered from a man aged 18 to 29 in good health. The chain links TRBV7-3 to TRBJ2-7; D remains unclear. CDR3 coding DNA: TGTGCCAGCAGCCCGAGAGGTGGGGTGAACGAGCAGTACTTC. Translated, it gives CASSPRGGVNEQYF.